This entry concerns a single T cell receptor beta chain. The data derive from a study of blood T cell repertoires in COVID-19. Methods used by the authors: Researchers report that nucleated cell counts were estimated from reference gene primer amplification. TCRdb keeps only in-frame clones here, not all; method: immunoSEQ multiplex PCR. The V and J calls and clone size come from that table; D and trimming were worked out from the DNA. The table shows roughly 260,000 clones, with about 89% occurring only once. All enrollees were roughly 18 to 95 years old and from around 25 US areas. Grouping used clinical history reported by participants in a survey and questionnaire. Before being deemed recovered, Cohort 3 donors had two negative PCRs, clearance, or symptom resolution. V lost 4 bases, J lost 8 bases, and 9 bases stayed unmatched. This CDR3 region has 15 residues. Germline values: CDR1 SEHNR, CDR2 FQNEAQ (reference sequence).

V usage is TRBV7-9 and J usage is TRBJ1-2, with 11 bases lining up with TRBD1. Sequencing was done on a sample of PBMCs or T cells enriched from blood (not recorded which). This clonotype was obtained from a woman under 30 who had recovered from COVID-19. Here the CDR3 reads CASSSYAGTGGGYTF. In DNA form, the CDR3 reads TGTGCCAGCAGCTCTTATGCGGGGACAGGGGGAGGCTACACCTTC.